The 23 T cell receptor beta chains presented below share a single source sample, sequenced in a study of T-cell reconstitution after alpha-beta-depleted transplantation in children. Preparation of the TCRbeta library was carried out with unique molecular identifiers. TCRdb reanalysed the PCR reads using MiXCR and keeps one entry per CDR3 protein. The sample holds around 580,000 distinct CDR3 sequences; roughly 23% are singletons and the top ten take 13% to 15%. The specimen comprised PBMCs, mostly from graft donor cells, sampled 360 days after TCRalphabeta/CD19-depleted stem cell transplant. Receptor source: a boy in the first two years of life who had a stem cell transplant for acute myeloid leukemia, so the T cells may come from the graft donor.

The rearrangement joins TRBV5-1 to TRBJ2-5; weak D call: TRBD2 (6 bases). CDR1 and CDR2 (germline): SGHRS, YFSETQ. Trimming shortened V by 7 bases and J by 7 bases, and 23 bases separated the two germline ends. The CDR3 spans 15 residues. The CDR3 region is CASAGISTVAGTQYF. The CDR3 DNA sequence: TGCGCCAGCGCGGGGATCTCGACTGTCGCGGGGACCCAGTACTTC.

V and J are TRBV29-1 and TRBJ2-1; the match to TRBD2 covers 11 bases. V lost 4 bases, J lost 7 bases, and 15 bases stayed unmatched. The CDR3 is 17 amino acids. CDR1 is SQVTM, CDR2 ANQGSEA, per germline. In DNA form, the CDR3 reads TGCAGCGTTGCGGGGGGTAGCGGGGGGGCCCGAGGGAATGAGCAGTTCTTC. Amino acid sequence: CSVAGGSGGARGNEQFF.

This clonotype has more than one count but fewer than ten. V gene TRBV20-1 combines with J gene TRBJ2-3; D unclear. CDR1 and CDR2 (germline): DFQATT, SNEGSKA (reference sequence). V was shortened by 6 bases and J by 3 bases, with 10 bases between the two germline ends. The CDR3 runs to 12 residues. The CDR3 nucleotides read TGCAGTGCCCCGTGGGGTACAGATACGCAGTATTTT. Protein: CSAPWGTDTQYF.

CDR3 sequence reads: CASSRSGGRTYNEQFF. The CDR3 nucleotides read TGTGCCAGCAGCAGATCGGGGGGGAGGACCTACAATGAGCAGTTCTTC. The chain is built from TRBV6-1 and TRBJ2-1, with 8 nucleotides matching TRBD2. V lost 6 bases, J lost 2 bases, and 9 bases stayed unmatched. This CDR3 has 16 residues. Germline V gene data show CDR1 as MNHNS and CDR2 as SASEGT.

This rearrangement joins TRBV5-1 to TRBJ2-2; D is undetermined. The CDR3 is made up of 14 amino acids. V lost 4 bases to trimming and J lost 3 bases, with 10 bases between them. Germline CDR1 is SGHRS and CDR2 is YFSETQ. The CDR3 DNA reads TGCGCCAGCAGCCCAGAAGGGTACACCGGGGAGCTGTTTTTT. This sequence encodes CASSPEGYTGELFF.

The rearrangement links TRBV20-1 to TRBJ2-2, with 9 bases lining up with TRBD1. Germline CDR1 DFQATT, CDR2 SNEGSKA (reference sequence). CDR3 size: 15 residues. After removal of 0 bases from V and 5 bases from J, the junction contained 4 bases not matched to a gene. The CDR3 protein is CSARDTDRGTGELFF. The DNA for the CDR3 is TGCAGTGCTAGAGATACCGACAGGGGGACCGGGGAGCTGTTTTTT.

The chain uses TRBV7-9 and TRBJ2-5, with D unclear. In germline, CDR1 is SEHNR, CDR2 FQNEAQ (reference sequence). There are 13 residues in the CDR3. Trimming took 5 bases from V and 2 from J, leaving 9 bases between them. For the CDR3, the DNA is TGTGCCAGCAGCGATGGCAGACAAGAGACCCAGTACTTC. This encodes CASSDGRQETQYF.

This clonotype was seen many times. V and J are TRBV12-3 or TRBV12-4 and TRBJ1-1; D uncertain. V shed 8 bases and J shed 1 base, with 14 bases lying between them. The CDR3 sequence is 14 residues long. In DNA form, the CDR3 reads TGTGCCAGCCTAGTCCTAGGCGGGAACACTGAAGCTTTCTTT. The encoded protein is CASLVLGGNTEAFF.

The chain has TRBV12-3 or TRBV12-4 and TRBJ2-3, with D hard to call. This CDR3 has 14 residues. Trimming took 3 bases from V and 0 from J, leaving 7 bases between them. CDR3 coding DNA: TGTGCCAGCAGTTTTTACTCTAGCACAGATACGCAGTATTTT. Protein sequence: CASSFYSSTDTQYF.

The chain has TRBV20-1 and TRBJ1-1; D is unresolved. In germline, CDR1 is DFQATT, CDR2 SNEGSKA (reference sequence). V gave up 0 bases and J gave up 3 bases, with 14 bases separating them. This CDR3 spans 15 amino acids. CDR3 sequence (DNA): TGCAGTGCTAGAGAGTTCGGGCCCAGATACACTGAAGCTTTCTTT. As protein: CSAREFGPRYTEAFF.

This clonotype was detected only a few times. This chain uses TRBV12-3 or TRBV12-4 with TRBJ2-7, with TRBD2 matching over 7 bases. CDR3 length equals 17 residues. Trimming at V came to 0 bases and at J to 0 bases, leaving 8 bases not matched to a gene. The CDR3 DNA reads TGTGCCAGCAGTTTAGCGTCAGCTAGCGGTAGCTCCTACGAGCAGTACTTC. It codes for CASSLASASGSSYEQYF.

This CDR3 is CASSFLVNSYNSPLHF. The DNA of the CDR3 is TGTGCCAGCAGCTTTCTTGTGAACAGTTATAATTCACCCCTCCACTTT. This rearrangement joins TRBV7-2 to TRBJ1-6; D is undetermined. V was clipped by 3 bases and J by 4 bases, with 13 bases between them. The length of the CDR3 is 16 residues. Germline CDR1 SGHTA, CDR2 FQGNSA.

This clonotype was counted many times. The chain employs TRBV12-3 or TRBV12-4 and TRBJ1-1; no reliable D call. There are 13 residues in the CDR3. V shed 6 bases and J shed 8 bases, with 16 bases lying between them. The CDR3 here is CASRGFTPAEAFF. CDR3 DNA: TGTGCCAGCAGGGGATTTACTCCCGCCGAAGCTTTCTTT.

This clonotype was detected a few times. The chain has TRBV20-1 and TRBJ1-4; a possible D gene is TRBD1 (6 bases). The ends were cut back, 4 bases at V and 4 bases at J, with 10 bases in the middle. Germline values: CDR1 DFQATT, CDR2 SNEGSKA (reference sequence). The CDR3 extends over 13 amino acids. The CDR3 bases are TGCAGTGCTATGACAGGAGTTAATGAAAAACTGTTTTTT. It is translated as CSAMTGVNEKLFF.

This clonotype was picked up many times. The rearrangement links TRBV7-8 to TRBJ1-1; possible D gene TRBD1, 5 bases. Per the germline V gene, CDR1 is SGHVS and CDR2 is FQNEAQ. The ends were cut back, 4 bases at V and 1 base at J, with 19 bases in the middle. CDR3 length equals 17 residues. The CDR3 loop is CASSSLAAGPPNTEAFF. The CDR3 DNA is TGTGCCAGCAGCTCCCTGGCGGCAGGGCCCCCGAACACTGAAGCTTTCTTT. The variable domain in full, with the rest retrieved from reference TRBV7-8 and TRBJ1-1, is GAGVSQSPRYKVAKRGQDVALRCDPISGHVSLFWYQQALGQGPEFLTYFQNEAQLDKSGLPSDRFFAERPEGSVSTLKIQRTQQEDSAVYLCASSSLAAGPPNTEAFFGQGTRLTVV.

The chain has TRBV7-9 and TRBJ2-3; D unclear. This CDR3 contains 15 residues. The V end was cut by 2 bases, the J end by 0 bases, with 9 bases between. Germline V gene lookup returns CDR1 SEHNR and CDR2 FQNEAQ (reference sequence). CDR3 coding DNA: TGTGCCAGCAGCTTAATGCAGATTAGCACAGATACGCAGTATTTT. Protein sequence: CASSLMQISTDTQYF.

There are a few counts of this clonotype. The chain employs TRBV3-1 and TRBJ2-5; D unclear. Germline V lookup: CDR1 LGHDT, CDR2 YNNKEL (reference sequence). V was trimmed by 5 bases and J by 1 base, leaving 11 bases between them. The length of the CDR3 is 14 residues. The DNA for the CDR3 is TGTGCCAGCAGCTCCCAAGTCGGCCAAGAGACCCAGTACTTC. Its protein product is CASSSQVGQETQYF.

In regard to this clonotype: The CDR3 carries no conserved terminal phenylalanine or tryptophan, so it likely arises from a read error. The chain recombines TRBV10-3 with TRBJ1-1; 9 nucleotides agree with TRBD1. J lost 6 bases, V lost 5 bases, and 4 bases had no gene match. CDR1 is ENHRY, CDR2 SYGVKD, per germline. This CDR3 is built from 13 residues. The chain's CDR3 is CAISRQGDSEAFP. The CDR3 DNA is TGTGCCATCAGTCGACAGGGGGATTCTGAAGCTTTCCCT.

The chain combines TRBV7-9 with TRBJ2-5, with D hard to call. This CDR3 has 13 amino acids. The V gene lost 0 bases and the J gene lost 5 bases, with 7 bases spanning the gap. CDR1 and CDR2 (germline): SEHNR, FQNEAQ (reference sequence). The CDR3 region has the DNA TGTGCCAGCAGCTTAGCAATATGGGAGACCCAGTACTTC. It specifies CASSLAIWETQYF. The full variable domain, with the rest looked up from reference TRBV7-9 and TRBJ2-5, is DTGVSQNPRHKITKRGQNVTFRCDPISEHNRLYWYRQTLGQGPEFLTYFQNEAQLEKSRLLSDRFSAERPKGSFSTLEIQRTEQGDSAMYLCASSLAIWETQYFGPGTRLLVL.

This sequence joins TRBV20-1 and TRBJ2-3; the match to TRBD2 covers 11 bases. Germline lookup yields CDR1 DFQATT and CDR2 SNEGSKA (reference sequence). V lost 1 base, J lost 2 bases, and 5 bases stayed unmatched. There are 16 residues in the CDR3. As DNA, the CDR3 is TGCAGTGCTAGAGTTAGCGGGGGGGCAACCACAGATACGCAGTATTTT. Encoded protein: CSARVSGGATTDTQYF.

This chain joins TRBV20-1 and TRBJ1-1, with D perhaps matching TRBD1 (5 bases). Germline CDR1 DFQATT, CDR2 SNEGSKA (reference sequence). With 0 bases removed from V and 1 base from J, the gap between germline ends came to 9 bases. The CDR3 is made up of 14 amino acids. CDR3 sequence (DNA): TGCAGTGCTAGAGAGCGGGGCCCGAACACTGAAGCTTTCTTT. Translated, it gives CSARERGPNTEAFF.

The gene calls are TRBV7-8 and TRBJ1-5; D might be TRBD1 (5 bases). CDR3 length: 16 amino acids. CDR1 and CDR2 from the germline V gene are SGHVS and FQNEAQ. Trimming stripped 3 bases from V and 0 bases from J, with 12 bases between. Here the CDR3 reads CASSFLRQGSNQPQHF. CDR3 nucleotide sequence: TGTGCCAGCAGCTTTTTGAGGCAGGGTAGCAATCAGCCCCAGCATTTT. Full variable domain (remainder filled in from reference TRBV7-8 and TRBJ1-5): GAGVSQSPRYKVAKRGQDVALRCDPISGHVSLFWYQQALGQGPEFLTYFQNEAQLDKSGLPSDRFFAERPEGSVSTLKIQRTQQEDSAVYLCASSFLRQGSNQPQHFGDGTRLSIL.

This clonotype showed up just a few times. The gene calls are TRBV12-3 or TRBV12-4 and TRBJ2-1; 10 bases match TRBD2. This CDR3 region has 15 residues. V lost 1 base to trimming and J lost 10 bases; unmatched junction nucleotides: 7. The CDR3 DNA sequence: TGTGCCAGCAGTTTAGGCCAGCGGGGGGGCTGGGAGCAGTTCTTC. Amino acid sequence: CASSLGQRGGWEQFF.